The 32 T cell receptor beta chains reported below all come from one sample, sequenced in a study of blood T cell repertoires in COVID-19. Libraries were prepared by immunoSEQ multiplex PCR; TCRdb keeps only in-frame clonotypes and omits some of them. This repertoire shows approximately 300,000 clones, roughly nine tenths found once; its top ten account for approximately 1.8%. Input material: peripheral blood. Receptors originate from a woman under 40 with COVID-19, enrolled during active disease.

V is TRBV7-6 and J is TRBJ2-7, with D possibly matching TRBD2 (6 bases). CDR1 SGHVS and CDR2 FNYEAQ come from the germline V gene. There are 16 residues in the CDR3. Trimming shortened V by 0 bases and J by 1 base, and 13 bases separated the two germline ends. The CDR3: CASSLAGGDLSYEQYF. CDR3 nucleotide sequence: TGTGCCAGCAGCTTAGCGGGCGGGGATTTGTCCTACGAGCAGTACTTC.

The V gene is TRBV5-4, the J gene TRBJ1-2, with 11 bases identical to TRBD1. From germline, CDR1 is SGHNT and CDR2 YYREEE (reference sequence). The CDR3 runs 14 residues. J gave up 4 bases and V 4 bases, and 3 bases lay outside the gene matches. In DNA form, the CDR3 reads TGTGCCAGCAGCAGGGACAGGGGGATCTATGGCTACACCTTC. This translates into CASSRDRGIYGYTF.

This clone was observed a few times. Other DNA sequences in this sample translate to the same CDR3. The chain couples TRBV10-3 to TRBJ1-2, with 7 bases aligning to TRBD1. This CDR3 has 13 residues. CDR1 ENHRY and CDR2 SYGVKD come from the germline V gene. V was clipped by 6 bases and J by 3 bases; unmatched bases: 4. CDR3: CAIRGQGDYGYTF. CDR3 sequence (DNA): TGTGCCATCAGGGGTCAGGGGGACTATGGCTACACCTTC.

The J gene is TRBJ2-5, the V gene TRBV7-9, with 10 bases identical to TRBD1. V shed 5 bases and J 5 bases; nucleotides not matched to a gene: 8. The CDR3 totals 15 residues. CDR1 is SEHNR and CDR2 is FQNEAQ in the germline V gene (reference sequence). The CDR3 is CASSLGQGSWETQYF. In DNA form, the CDR3 reads TGTGCCAGCAGCCTGGGACAGGGGAGCTGGGAGACCCAGTACTTC. Filled out from reference TRBV7-9 and TRBJ2-5, the complete variable domain reads DTGVSQNPRHKITKRGQNVTFRCDPISEHNRLYWYRQTLGQGPEFLTYFQNEAQLEKSRLLSDRFSAERPKGSFSTLEIQRTEQGDSAMYLCASSLGQGSWETQYFGPGTRLLVL.

The chain uses TRBV19 and TRBJ2-5; the D is unclear. The CDR3 consists of 13 residues. The V and J ends lost 5 bases and 3 bases respectively, with 10 bases between them. Germline-derived CDR1 and CDR2 are LNHDA and SQIVND (reference sequence). CDR3 nucleotide sequence: TGTGCCAGTAGTTTTCAGGAAGAAGAGACCCAGTACTTC. The encoded protein is CASSFQEEETQYF.

The chain carries TRBV5-1 and TRBJ1-1; TRBD1 agrees at 7 bases. V dropped 1 base and J dropped 0; count of bases not matched to a gene: 3. The CDR3 runs 15 residues. Looked up from germline, CDR1 is SGHRS and CDR2 is YFSETQ. The CDR3 coding sequence is TGCGCCAGCAGCTTGCTTACAGGGGTGAACACTGAAGCTTTCTTT. It specifies CASSLLTGVNTEAFF.

This chain joins TRBV18 and TRBJ1-1; D is undetermined. V lost 3 bases to trimming and J lost 3 bases, with 8 bases between them. CDR3 length: 13 residues. Germline assignment: CDR1 KGHSH and CDR2 LQKENI. The CDR3 sequence: CASSPGRDTEAFF. As DNA, the CDR3 is TGTGCCAGCTCACCCGGTCGCGACACTGAAGCTTTCTTT.

Points on this clone: This sample includes further DNA sequences coding for the same CDR3. The chain is built from TRBV3-1 (or the pseudogene TRBV3-2) and TRBJ1-1; 7 positions agree with TRBD1. The CDR3 spans 13 residues. With 4 bases clipped from V and 1 base from J, the junction kept 0 bases outside the gene matches. Germline loops: CDR1 LGHDT, CDR2 YNNKEL (reference sequence). The CDR3 DNA sequence: TGTGCCAGCAGCCGACAGGGGAACACTGAAGCTTTCTTT. It yields the protein CASSRQGNTEAFF.

J is TRBJ2-2 and V is TRBV5-6; tentatively, D is TRBD2 (5 bases). Trimming shortened V by 2 bases and J by 1 base, and 9 bases separated the two germline ends. Looked up from germline, CDR1 is SGHDT and CDR2 is YYEEEE. The length of the CDR3 is 15 residues. CDR3 sequence (DNA): TGTGCCAGCAGCTTAGGGAGTTTGAACACCGGGGAGCTGTTTTTT. Translated, it gives CASSLGSLNTGELFF.

This clone occurred a few times. The gene calls are TRBV6-2 or TRBV6-3 and TRBJ2-7; D unclear. V was cut by 2 bases and J by 1 base, with 9 bases left in between. The CDR3 runs 14 residues. From germline, CDR1 is MNHEY and CDR2 SVGEGT. CDR3 protein: CASSYAAGSYEQYV. In nucleotides, the CDR3 is TGTGCCAGCAGTTACGCCGCCGGGTCCTACGAGCAGTACGTC.

The chain couples TRBV19 to TRBJ2-7; 10 bases agree with TRBD1. CDR3 length equals 15 residues. The germline V gene has CDR1 LNHDA and CDR2 SQIVND (reference sequence). The J segment lost 4 bases and the V segment lost 5 bases, leaving 8 bases of the junction unmatched. The CDR3 DNA reads as TGTGCCAGTAGTCCTGGGACAGGGGATGGGTACGAGCAGTACTTC. This gives the protein CASSPGTGDGYEQYF.

The chain employs TRBV15 and TRBJ2-2; D is unclear. CDR1 is LNHNV and CDR2 is YYDKDF in the germline V gene (reference sequence). Deletions cut 2 bases from V and 2 bases from J, with 6 bases between. The CDR3 contains 14 residues. The CDR3 coding sequence is TGTGCCACCAGCAGATACAGAAACACCGGGGAGCTGTTTTTT. It codes for CATSRYRNTGELFF.

The rearrangement uses TRBV5-6 and TRBJ2-5; 9 nucleotides line up with TRBD2. The CDR3 is 18 residues long. Germline V gene data show CDR1 as SGHDT and CDR2 as YYEEEE. The junction had 14 bases not matched to a gene; V was cut back by 0 bases and J by 5 bases. In DNA, the CDR3 is TGTGCCAGCAGCTTGGGGAATCTGGGACTAGCAAGTGATGAGACCCAGTACTTC. Protein product: CASSLGNLGLASDETQYF.

The gene calls are TRBV18 and TRBJ2-2; 8 positions match TRBD1. With V trimmed by 9 bases and J by 5 bases, 2 bases remained unmatched. The length of the CDR3 is 12 residues. Per germline, CDR1 KGHSH and CDR2 LQKENI. The CDR3 DNA sequence: TGTGCCAGTCGGACAGGGACCGGGGAGCTGTTTTTT. Its protein is CASRTGTGELFF.

The genes are TRBV6-2 or TRBV6-3 and TRBJ1-1, with D tentatively TRBD1 (6 bases). Germline V gene data show CDR1 as MNHEY and CDR2 as SVGEGT. The CDR3 loop spans 15 amino acids. Trimming removed 7 bases from V and 7 bases from J, with 22 bases in between. As DNA, the CDR3 is TGTGCCAGCACCCCGGGGGGGCCGGGTACCCGTGAAGCTTTCTTT. As protein: CASTPGGPGTREAFF.

The chain combines TRBV3-1 (or the pseudogene TRBV3-2) with TRBJ1-1; unclear D gene. V lost 1 base and J 7 bases, leaving 7 bases between the germline ends. CDR1 and CDR2 from the germline V gene are LGHDT and YNNKEL (reference sequence). This CDR3 is 12 amino acids long. The CDR3: CASSQVRSEAFF. The CDR3 DNA reads as TGTGCCAGCAGCCAAGTACGGAGTGAAGCTTTCTTT.

This sequence joins TRBV11-2 and TRBJ1-1, with a tentative D call TRBD1 (5 bases). This CDR3 spans 14 amino acids. Looked up from germline, CDR1 is SGHAT and CDR2 is FQNNGV. V was shortened by 6 bases and J by 6 bases, with 17 bases between the two germline ends. The CDR3 coding sequence is TGTGCCAGCAGTAATGCTCGGAGGGACGCTGAAGCTTTCTTT. Protein sequence: CASSNARRDAEAFF.

The gene calls are TRBV4-1 and TRBJ2-7; D might be TRBD1 (5 bases). This CDR3 region has 11 residues. Per the germline V gene, CDR1 is MGHRA and CDR2 is YSYEKL. Trimming pared 8 bases from V and 5 bases from J, leaving 10 bases between. CDR3 sequence (DNA): TGCGCCAGCGCTCAGGGAAACGAGCAGTACTTC. It translates to CASAQGNEQYF.

Comment on this clone: Other DNA sequences in this sample translate to the same CDR3. The chain couples TRBV7-2 to TRBJ1-1; D is undetermined. Germline V CDR1 and CDR2: SGHTA, FQGNSA. V gave up 1 base and J gave up 2 bases, with 8 bases separating them. The CDR3 is 14 amino acids. CDR3: CASSLEALNTEAFF. The CDR3 nucleotides read TGTGCCAGCAGCTTAGAAGCCCTAAACACTGAAGCTTTCTTT.

J is TRBJ1-5 and V is TRBV19, with a possible D match to TRBD1 (5 bases). This CDR3 has 15 amino acids. Per germline, CDR1 LNHDA and CDR2 SQIVND (reference sequence). Deletions cut 6 bases from V and 0 bases from J, with 12 bases between. CDR3 DNA sequence: TGTGCCAGTAGGGGCAGGGTAAGTAGCAATCAGCCCCAGCATTTT. It translates to CASRGRVSSNQPQHF.

The table lists this clone with a count of one. The chain employs TRBV9 and TRBJ1-6, with D perhaps TRBD1 (5 bases). The V gene lost 4 bases and the J gene lost 1 base, with 18 bases spanning the gap. Germline CDR1 SGDLS, CDR2 YYNGEE. CDR3 length: 18 residues. DNA for the CDR3: TGTGCCAGCAGCTCCCGGGACTCCGGGGGATCCTATAATTCACCCCTCCACTTT. This translates into CASSSRDSGGSYNSPLHF. The variable domain in full, with the rest retrieved from reference TRBV9 and TRBJ1-6, is DSGVTQTPKHLITATGQRVTLRCSPRSGDLSVYWYQQSLDQGLQFLIQYYNGEERAKGNILERFSAQQFPDLHSELNLSSLELGDSALYFCASSSRDSGGSYNSPLHFGNGTRLTVT.

The chain uses TRBV28 and TRBJ1-5; D not certain. This CDR3 comprises 13 residues. Germline values: CDR1 MDHEN, CDR2 SYDVKM. V lost 4 bases and J lost 4, with 8 bases in between. CDR3 coding DNA: TGTGCCAGCAGTTCCGGGAATAATCAGCCCCAGCATTTT. Its protein is CASSSGNNQPQHF.

J is TRBJ1-2 and V is TRBV28; a possible D gene is TRBD1 (5 bases). Germline V lookup: CDR1 MDHEN, CDR2 SYDVKM. This CDR3 has 16 amino acids. Trimming removed 5 bases at V and 5 bases at J, with 21 bases between. CDR3 DNA sequence: TGTGCCAGCAGTCCCAGGGAGGCTTGGGGGTTTTATGGCTACACCTTC. Encoded protein: CASSPREAWGFYGYTF.

Worth noting for this clone: An end of the junction differs from the germline gene, which may be a read error. The V call is TRBV7-9, the J call TRBJ2-1; 8 bases are a match to TRBD1. This CDR3 region has 13 residues. Looked up from germline, CDR1 is SEHNR and CDR2 is FQNEAQ (reference sequence). The CDR3, as DNA: TGTGCCAGCAGCCCTGGACAGGGCGGGTCGTGGGTCTTC. Translated, it gives CASSPGQGGSWVF.

The chain carries TRBV24-1 and TRBJ2-7; D is possibly TRBD1 (6 bases). This CDR3 has 14 residues. The V end lost 3 bases, the J end lost 3 bases, and 11 bases lay between the germline ends. Germline V gene sequence: CDR1 KGHDR, CDR2 SFDVKD. The CDR3 region is CATSDPLTGYEQYF. The CDR3 nucleotides are TGTGCCACCAGTGATCCTTTGACAGGCTACGAGCAGTACTTC.

Comments on this clone: The sample carries other DNA sequences with the same CDR3. V usage is TRBV19 and J usage is TRBJ2-2; D perhaps matches TRBD2 (6 bases). This CDR3 spans 14 amino acids. Germline CDR1 LNHDA, CDR2 SQIVND (reference sequence). Trimming took off 1 base at V and 5 bases at J, with 8 bases between the two ends. CDR3 protein: CASSIGGVTGELFF. Here the CDR3 DNA reads TGTGCCAGTAGTATAGGGGGGGTGACCGGGGAGCTGTTTTTT.

The chain has TRBV19 and TRBJ2-7; TRBD1 might be the D (5 bases). Germline CDR1 is LNHDA and CDR2 is SQIVND (reference sequence). The CDR3 is 14 amino acids. V was trimmed by 3 bases and J by 3 bases, leaving 12 bases between them. CDR3 nucleotide sequence: TGTGCCAGTAGTATGGGCGCAGGGAACTACGAGCAGTACTTC. Its protein product is CASSMGAGNYEQYF.

The chain employs TRBV24-1 and TRBJ1-5; D call uncertain. Looked up from germline, CDR1 is KGHDR and CDR2 is SFDVKD. V lost 5 bases and J lost 7, with 11 bases in between. The CDR3 spans 13 residues. The CDR3 loop is CATSATMSQPQHF. CDR3 DNA: TGTGCCACCAGTGCAACAATGTCCCAGCCCCAGCATTTT.

The CDR3 loop is CASSPDRGEYQPQHF. DNA of the CDR3: TGTGCCAGCAGCCCGGACAGGGGGGAGTATCAGCCCCAGCATTTT. The V call is TRBV7-9, the J call TRBJ1-5; 10 bases align to TRBD1. The ends lost 5 bases at V and 5 bases at J; junction bases unmatched: 6. The CDR3 is made up of 15 amino acids. Germline loops: CDR1 SEHNR, CDR2 FQNEAQ (reference sequence).

V usage is TRBV27 and J usage is TRBJ2-7; D uncertain. Germline values: CDR1 MNHEY, CDR2 SMNVEV (reference sequence). The CDR3 covers 15 residues. V dropped 4 bases and J dropped 1 base, with 14 bases sitting between them. The DNA for the CDR3 is TGTGCCAGCAGTTGGAGTGCCAGTGAGTCCTACGAGCAGTACTTC. It specifies CASSWSASESYEQYF.

The rearrangement links TRBV21-1 to TRBJ1-6; the D segment call TRBD1 is taken from the table without a DNA check. TRBV21-1 represents a pseudogene. CDR3 size: 18 residues. The CDR3 loop is CASIDKRVDSSYNSPLHF. CDR3 DNA: TGTGCCAGCATCGACAAAAGGGTGGACAGCTCCTATAATTCACCCCTCCACTTT.

The CDR3 loop reads CASSTIWRDYEQYV. CDR3 in DNA: TGTGCCAGCAGCACTATCTGGAGAGACTACGAGCAGTACGTC. This chain connects TRBV21-1 to TRBJ2-7; the tabulated D call, TRBD2, remains unverified against the DNA. TRBV21-1 is given as a pseudogene. The CDR3 sequence is 14 residues long.